This T cell receptor (beta chain) is from a study of beta chain features in type 1 diabetes. Purities over 95% were achieved in all sorted populations. General observations from the study: VDJ junctions from patients with type 1 diabetes contained fewer insertions and more deletions. Using cDNA template may skew counts toward highly expressing activated cells. TCRB CDR3s from Type 1 diabetes patients were moderately but significantly shorter in all four CD4+ subsets.

Expressed TCRB transcripts were sequenced, since all the RNA that had been isolated was reverse transcribed. Some clones are missing from TCRdb's copy, which holds only in-frame ones; the method was immunoSEQ multiplex PCR. The sample records under 250,000 clones, roughly 30% being singletons. This clone has ten or more counts. Its antigen is as yet unknown. Other DNA sequences from this sample encode an identical CDR3 as well. The receptor comes from a man in his thirties or forties in good health. Material: central memory CD4+ T cells from blood.

The DNA for the CDR3 is TGTGCCAGCAGTTTAGGAGGGGGTGAGACCCAGTACTTC. Protein sequence: CASSLGGGETQYF. V is TRBV28 and J is TRBJ2-5; D is tentatively TRBD1 or TRBD2 (6 bases each). The CDR3 contains 13 residues. Germline loops: CDR1 MDHEN, CDR2 SYDVKM. The V gene lost 2 bases and the J gene lost 5 bases, with 9 bases spanning the gap.